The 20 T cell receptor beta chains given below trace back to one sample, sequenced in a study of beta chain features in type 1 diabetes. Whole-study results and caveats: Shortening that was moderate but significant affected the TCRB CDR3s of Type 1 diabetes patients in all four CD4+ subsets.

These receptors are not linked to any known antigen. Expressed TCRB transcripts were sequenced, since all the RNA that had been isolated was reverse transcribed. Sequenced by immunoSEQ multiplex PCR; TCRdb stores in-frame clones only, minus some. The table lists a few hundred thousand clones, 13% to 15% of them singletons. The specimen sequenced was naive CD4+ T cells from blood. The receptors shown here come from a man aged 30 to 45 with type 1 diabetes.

The CDR3 spells CASSLELGRGAAFF. DNA of the CDR3: TGCGCCAGCAGCCTGGAGCTAGGTCGGGGTGCAGCTTTCTTT. The rearrangement links TRBV5-1 to TRBJ1-1; no reliable D call. Germline V gene sequence: CDR1 SGHRS, CDR2 YFSETQ. Trimming left V 4 bases short and J 10 bases short, with 20 bases between. This CDR3 has 14 amino acids.

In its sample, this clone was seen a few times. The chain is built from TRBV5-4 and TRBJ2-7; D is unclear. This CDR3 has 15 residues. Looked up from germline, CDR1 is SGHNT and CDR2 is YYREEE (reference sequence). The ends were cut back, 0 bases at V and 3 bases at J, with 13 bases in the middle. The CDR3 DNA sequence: TGTGCCAGCAGCTTGGATCCAACAGTTTTCTACGAGCAGTACTTC. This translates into CASSLDPTVFYEQYF.

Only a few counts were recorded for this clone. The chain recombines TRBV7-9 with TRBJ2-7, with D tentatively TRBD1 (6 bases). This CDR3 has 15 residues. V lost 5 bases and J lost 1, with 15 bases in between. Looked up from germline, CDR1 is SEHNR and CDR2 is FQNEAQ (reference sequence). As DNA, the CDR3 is TGTGCCAGCAGCCTCCGGGACACCTCATCCTACGAGCAGTACTTC. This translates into CASSLRDTSSYEQYF.

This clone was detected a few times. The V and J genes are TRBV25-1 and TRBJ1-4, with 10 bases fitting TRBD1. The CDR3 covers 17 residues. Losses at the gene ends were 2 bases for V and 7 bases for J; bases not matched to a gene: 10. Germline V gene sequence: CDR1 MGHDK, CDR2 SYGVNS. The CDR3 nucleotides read TGTGCCAGCAGTGAACGACAGGGGGCGTCGTTTGGTGAAAAACTGTTTTTT. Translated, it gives CASSERQGASFGEKLFF.

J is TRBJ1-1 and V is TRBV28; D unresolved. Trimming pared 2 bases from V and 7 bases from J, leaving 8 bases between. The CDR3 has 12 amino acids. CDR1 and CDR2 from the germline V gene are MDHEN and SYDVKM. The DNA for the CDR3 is TGTGCCAGCAGTTTAAAGCGGATTGAAGCTTTCTTT. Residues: CASSLKRIEAFF.

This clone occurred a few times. The CDR3 DNA reads TGTGCCAGCAGCTCCTGGAGTGGTCCGAATGAAAAACTGTTTTTT. Translation: CASSSWSGPNEKLFF. V gene TRBV7-9 combines with J gene TRBJ1-4; D unclear. Germline V gives CDR1 SEHNR, CDR2 FQNEAQ (reference sequence). The CDR3 has 15 residues. Trimming shortened V by 4 bases and J by 5 bases, and 14 bases separated the two germline ends. The full variable domain, rest sourced from reference TRBV7-9 and TRBJ1-4, is DTGVSQNPRHKITKRGQNVTFRCDPISEHNRLYWYRQTLGQGPEFLTYFQNEAQLEKSRLLSDRFSAERPKGSFSTLEIQRTEQGDSAMYLCASSSWSGPNEKLFFGSGTQLSVL.

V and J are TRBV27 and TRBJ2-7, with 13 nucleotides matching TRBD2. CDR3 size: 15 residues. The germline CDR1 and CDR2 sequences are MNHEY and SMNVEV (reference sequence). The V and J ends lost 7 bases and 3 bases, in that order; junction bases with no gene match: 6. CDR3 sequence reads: CASTRLAGGDYEQYF. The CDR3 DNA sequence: TGTGCCAGCACCCGACTAGCGGGAGGTGACTACGAGCAGTACTTC.

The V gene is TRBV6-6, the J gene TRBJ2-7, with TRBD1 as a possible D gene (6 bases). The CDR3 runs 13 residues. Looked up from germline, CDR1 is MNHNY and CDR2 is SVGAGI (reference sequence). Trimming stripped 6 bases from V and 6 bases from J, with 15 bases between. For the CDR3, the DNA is TGTGCCAGCAGCCCACAGGGCCTTGGCGAGCAGTACTTC. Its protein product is CASSPQGLGEQYF.

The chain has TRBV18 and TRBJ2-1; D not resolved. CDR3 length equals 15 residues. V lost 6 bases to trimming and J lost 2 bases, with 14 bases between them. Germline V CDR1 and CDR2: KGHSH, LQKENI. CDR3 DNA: TGTGCCAGCTCCCAAAGTGGTTACACCTACAATGAGCAGTTCTTC. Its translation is CASSQSGYTYNEQFF.

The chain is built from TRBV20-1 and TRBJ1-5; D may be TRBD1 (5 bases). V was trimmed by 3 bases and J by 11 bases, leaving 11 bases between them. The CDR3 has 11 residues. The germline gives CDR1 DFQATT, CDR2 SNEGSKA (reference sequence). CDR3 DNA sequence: TGCAGTGCTAGGCATTCGGGGGCCCAGCATTTT. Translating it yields CSARHSGAQHF.

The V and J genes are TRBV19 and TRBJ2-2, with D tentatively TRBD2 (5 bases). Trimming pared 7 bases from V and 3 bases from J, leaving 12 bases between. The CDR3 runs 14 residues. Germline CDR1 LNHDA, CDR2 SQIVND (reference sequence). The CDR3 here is CASTQAGDTGELFF. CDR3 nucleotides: TGTGCCAGTACCCAGGCCGGGGACACCGGGGAGCTGTTTTTT.

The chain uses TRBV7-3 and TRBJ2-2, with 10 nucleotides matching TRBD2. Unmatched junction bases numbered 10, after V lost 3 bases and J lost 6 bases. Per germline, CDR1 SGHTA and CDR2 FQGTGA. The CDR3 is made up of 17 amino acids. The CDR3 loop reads CASSLASGRRVPGELFF. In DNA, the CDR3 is TGTGCCAGCAGCTTGGCTAGCGGGAGACGGGTACCCGGGGAGCTGTTTTTT.

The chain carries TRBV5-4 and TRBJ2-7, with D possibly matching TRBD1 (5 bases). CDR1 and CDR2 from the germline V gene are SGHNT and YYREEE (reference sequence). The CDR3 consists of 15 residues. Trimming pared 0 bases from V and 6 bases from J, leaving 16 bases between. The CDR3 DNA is TGTGCCAGCAGCTTGGCTCCAGGGTCAAGGGGCGAGCAGTACTTC. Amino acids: CASSLAPGSRGEQYF. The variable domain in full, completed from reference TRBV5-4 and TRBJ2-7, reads ETGVTQSPTHLIKTRGQQVTLRCSSQSGHNTVSWYQQALGQGPQFIFQYYREEENGRGNFPPRFSGLQFPNYSSELNVNALELDDSALYLCASSLAPGSRGEQYFGPGTRLTVT.

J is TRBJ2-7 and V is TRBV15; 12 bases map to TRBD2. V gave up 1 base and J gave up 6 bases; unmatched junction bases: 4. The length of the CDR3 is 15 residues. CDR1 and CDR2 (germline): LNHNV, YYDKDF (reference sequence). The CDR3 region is CATSRVASGRVEQYF. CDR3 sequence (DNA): TGTGCCACCAGCAGAGTGGCTAGCGGGAGGGTCGAGCAGTACTTC. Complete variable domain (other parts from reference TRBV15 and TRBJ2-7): DAMVIQNPRYQVTQFGKPVTLSCSQTLNHNVMYWYQQKSSQAPKLLFHYYDKDFNNEADTPDNFQSRRPNTSFCFLDIRSPGLGDTAMYLCATSRVASGRVEQYFGPGTRLTVT.

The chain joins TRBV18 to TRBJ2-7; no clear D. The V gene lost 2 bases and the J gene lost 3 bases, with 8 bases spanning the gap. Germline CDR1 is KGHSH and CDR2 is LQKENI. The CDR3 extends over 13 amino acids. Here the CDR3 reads CASSPGLGYEQYF. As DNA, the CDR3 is TGTGCCAGCTCACCAGGGCTTGGCTACGAGCAGTACTTC.

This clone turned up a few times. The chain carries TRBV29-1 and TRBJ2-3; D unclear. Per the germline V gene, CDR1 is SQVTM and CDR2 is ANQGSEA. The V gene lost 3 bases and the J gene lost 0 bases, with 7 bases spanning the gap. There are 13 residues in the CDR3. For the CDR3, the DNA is TGCAGCGTTGACGTCGGGAGCACAGATACGCAGTATTTT. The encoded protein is CSVDVGSTDTQYF.

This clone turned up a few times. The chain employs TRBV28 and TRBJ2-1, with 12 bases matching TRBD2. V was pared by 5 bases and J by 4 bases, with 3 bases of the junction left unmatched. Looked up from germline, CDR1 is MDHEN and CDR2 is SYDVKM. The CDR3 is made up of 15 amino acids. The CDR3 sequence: CASSRLAGAYNEQFF. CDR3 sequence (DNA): TGTGCCAGCAGTCGACTAGCGGGAGCTTACAATGAGCAGTTCTTC.

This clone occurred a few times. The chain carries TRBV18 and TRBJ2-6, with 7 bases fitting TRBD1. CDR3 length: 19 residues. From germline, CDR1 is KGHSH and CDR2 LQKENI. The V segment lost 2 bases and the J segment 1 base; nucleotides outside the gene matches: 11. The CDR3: CASSPIRTGSTSGANVLTF. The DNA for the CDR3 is TGTGCCAGCTCACCAATTAGGACAGGATCGACTTCTGGGGCCAACGTCCTGACTTTC.

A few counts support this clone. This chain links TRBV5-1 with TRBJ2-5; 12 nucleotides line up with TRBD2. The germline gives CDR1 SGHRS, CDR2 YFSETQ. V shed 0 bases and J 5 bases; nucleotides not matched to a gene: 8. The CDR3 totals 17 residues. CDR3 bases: TGCGCCAGCAGCTTGGGACTAGCGGGAGATCGGTCGGAGACCCAGTACTTC. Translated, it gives CASSLGLAGDRSETQYF.

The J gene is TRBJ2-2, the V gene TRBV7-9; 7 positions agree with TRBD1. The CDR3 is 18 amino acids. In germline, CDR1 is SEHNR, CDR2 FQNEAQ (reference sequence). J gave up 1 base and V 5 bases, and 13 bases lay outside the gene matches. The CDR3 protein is CASSIDLLGQQNTGELFF. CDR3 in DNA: TGTGCCAGCAGCATCGACCTGCTGGGACAGCAGAACACCGGGGAGCTGTTTTTT.